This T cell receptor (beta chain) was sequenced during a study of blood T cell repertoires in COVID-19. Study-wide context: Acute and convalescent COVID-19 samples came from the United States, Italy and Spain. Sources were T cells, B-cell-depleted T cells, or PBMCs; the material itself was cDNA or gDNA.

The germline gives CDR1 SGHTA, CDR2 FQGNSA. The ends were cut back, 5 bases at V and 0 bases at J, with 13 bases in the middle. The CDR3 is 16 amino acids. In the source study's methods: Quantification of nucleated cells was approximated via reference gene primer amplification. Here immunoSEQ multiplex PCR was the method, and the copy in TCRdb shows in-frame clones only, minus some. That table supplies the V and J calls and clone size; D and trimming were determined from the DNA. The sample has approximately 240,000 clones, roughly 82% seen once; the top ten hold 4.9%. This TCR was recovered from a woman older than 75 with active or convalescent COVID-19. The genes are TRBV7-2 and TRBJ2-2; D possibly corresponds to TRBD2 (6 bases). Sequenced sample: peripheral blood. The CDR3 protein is CASSQNGGANTGELFF. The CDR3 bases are TGTGCCAGCAGCCAGAACGGGGGAGCGAACACCGGGGAGCTGTTTTTT.